Shown below are 24 T cell receptor beta chains from a single sample sequenced in a study of lymphopenia after photon versus proton radiotherapy. Repertoires were generated with immunoSEQ multiplex PCR, while TCRdb's copy carries only in-frame clones and drops some. Counted here are roughly 67,000 clones, approximately 91% occurring once; the ten biggest clones make up approximately 2.6%. The sequences come from peripheral blood, collected from a patient treated with photon-based radiotherapy. Receptor source: a woman in her 70s with pancreatic cancer.

The genes are TRBV7-2 and TRBJ2-3; D call uncertain. From germline, CDR1 is SGHTA and CDR2 FQGNSA. Deletions cut 5 bases from V and 5 bases from J, with 20 bases between. The CDR3 has 16 amino acids. This chain's CDR3 is CASSLDPPFQGDTQYF. As DNA, the CDR3 is TGTGCCAGCAGCCTCGACCCTCCCTTCCAAGGAGATACGCAGTATTTT.

This chain connects TRBV4-1 to TRBJ1-3, with D perhaps TRBD1 (6 bases). This CDR3 comprises 17 residues. V lost 4 bases and J lost 6, with 22 bases in between. CDR1 is MGHRA and CDR2 is YSYEKL in the germline V gene. This CDR3 is CASSPGGGLLMENTIYF. The CDR3 DNA reads TGCGCCAGCAGCCCCGGAGGGGGGCTGCTGATGGAAAACACCATATATTTT.

The V gene is TRBV11-2, the J gene TRBJ2-3, with D perhaps TRBD1 or TRBD2 (5 bases each). CDR3 length equals 15 residues. Germline loops: CDR1 SGHAT, CDR2 FQNNGV. The V gene lost 1 base and the J gene lost 4 bases, with 12 bases spanning the gap. In nucleotides, the CDR3 is TGTGCCAGCAGCTTAGCGAGGGGCCGCGCAGATACGCAGTATTTT. As protein: CASSLARGRADTQYF. Complete variable domain (other parts from reference TRBV11-2 and TRBJ2-3): EAGVAQSPRYKIIEKRQSVAFWCNPISGHATLYWYQQILGQGPKLLIQFQNNGVVDDSQLPKDRFSAERLKGVDSTLKIQPAKLEDSAVYLCASSLARGRADTQYFGPGTRLTVL.

V usage is TRBV5-1 and J usage is TRBJ2-5; D possibly matches TRBD1 or TRBD2 (5 bases each). Trimming removed 4 bases at V and 5 bases at J, with 15 bases between. The germline gives CDR1 SGHRS, CDR2 YFSETQ. The CDR3 is 14 residues long. The CDR3 here is CASSPLGVRETQYF. CDR3 coding DNA: TGCGCCAGCAGCCCCCTGGGGGTCCGGGAGACCCAGTACTTC.

The chain recombines TRBV5-1 with TRBJ2-7; no firm D call. V lost 1 base, J lost 0 bases, and 5 bases lay in between. The CDR3 has 13 residues. Germline CDR1 is SGHRS and CDR2 is YFSETQ. The CDR3 DNA sequence: TGCGCCAGCAGCTTGACCTTCTCCTACGAGCAGTACTTC. It encodes CASSLTFSYEQYF.

The rearrangement links TRBV6-6 to TRBJ1-5; D is perhaps TRBD1 (6 bases). Germline V gene sequence: CDR1 MNHNY, CDR2 SVGAGI (reference sequence). V was pared by 5 bases and J by 0 bases, with 8 bases between. The CDR3 loop spans 14 amino acids. In DNA, the CDR3 is TGTGCCAGCAGTGGGACACCTAGCAATCAGCCCCAGCATTTT. Translating it yields CASSGTPSNQPQHF.

V is TRBV9 and J is TRBJ2-4; D is unclear. There are 15 residues in the CDR3. Trimming cost V 3 bases and J 1 base, with 11 bases left between them. Germline loops: CDR1 SGDLS, CDR2 YYNGEE. The DNA of the CDR3 is TGTGCCAGCAGCGCCTCGCCAGCGGCCAAAAACATTCAGTACTTC. This sequence encodes CASSASPAAKNIQYF.

This chain joins TRBV28 and TRBJ2-3, with TRBD2 matching 14 bases. CDR3 length: 17 amino acids. Germline V gene lookup returns CDR1 MDHEN and CDR2 SYDVKM. V lost 7 bases, J lost 5 bases, and 11 bases stayed unmatched. The CDR3 here is CASTLTSGRASGDTQYF. In nucleotides, the CDR3 is TGTGCCAGCACCCTGACTAGCGGGAGGGCCAGTGGAGATACGCAGTATTTT. The whole variable domain, remainder taken from reference TRBV28 and TRBJ2-3, is DVKVTQSSRYLVKRTGEKVFLECVQDMDHENMFWYRQDPGLGLRLIYFSYDVKMKEKGDIPEGYSVSREKKERFSLILESASTNQTSMYLCASTLTSGRASGDTQYFGPGTRLTVL.

The chain has TRBV14 and TRBJ2-7, with TRBD2 matching over 11 bases. Germline V gives CDR1 SGHDN, CDR2 FVKESK. The J segment lost 12 bases and the V segment lost 1 base, leaving 5 bases of the junction unmatched. This CDR3 is built from 13 residues. In DNA form, the CDR3 reads TGTGCCAGCAGCCAAGTCCGACTAGCGGGGATGTACTTC. Its translation is CASSQVRLAGMYF.

V and J are TRBV6-1 and TRBJ2-1; D gene ambiguous. Trimming removed 10 bases at V and 12 bases at J, with 13 bases between. The CDR3 spans 10 residues. Germline CDR1 and CDR2: MNHNS and SASEGT. CDR3 nucleotide sequence: TGTGCCACGGGCCGAAGTCCGCAGTTCTTC. It codes for CATGRSPQFF.

This chain's CDR3 is CASSRDIVNTGELFF. In DNA form, the CDR3 reads TGTGCCAGCAGTCGAGACATAGTGAACACCGGGGAGCTGTTTTTT. The chain carries TRBV6-4 and TRBJ2-2, with D unresolved. The germline V and J ends were trimmed by 5 bases and 1 base, with 11 bases remaining between them. Germline loops: CDR1 MRHNA, CDR2 SNTAGT. The CDR3 has 15 residues.

The rearrangement links TRBV2 to TRBJ1-1; D is unresolved. Per the germline V gene, CDR1 is SNHLY and CDR2 is FYNNEI. V was clipped by 6 bases and J by 4 bases, with 15 bases between them. This CDR3 contains 14 residues. This CDR3 is CASRPIGIFTEAFF. The CDR3 DNA reads as TGTGCCAGCAGGCCCATTGGCATTTTCACTGAAGCTTTCTTT.

This clone appeared a few times. The rearrangement uses TRBV7-9 and TRBJ2-5; no definite D call. The length of the CDR3 is 12 residues. CDR1 and CDR2 from the germline V gene are SEHNR and FQNEAQ (reference sequence). Trimming shortened V by 2 bases and J by 5 bases, and 6 bases separated the two germline ends. This chain's CDR3 is CASSLYGETQYF. The CDR3 DNA sequence: TGTGCCAGCAGCTTATATGGGGAGACCCAGTACTTC.

This chain connects TRBV9 to TRBJ2-1, with D hard to call. V gave up 0 bases and J gave up 6 bases, with 7 bases separating them. The germline V gene encodes CDR1 SGDLS and CDR2 YYNGEE. There are 13 residues in the CDR3. The CDR3 sequence is CASSVALTNEQFF. The CDR3 DNA sequence: TGTGCCAGCAGCGTAGCACTAACCAATGAGCAGTTCTTC.

J is TRBJ2-7 and V is TRBV14, with 10 positions matching TRBD2. V shed 2 bases, J shed 0 bases, and the junction held 10 bases outside the gene matches. CDR3 length equals 18 residues. Germline V gives CDR1 SGHDN, CDR2 FVKESK. The CDR3 DNA sequence: TGTGCCAGCAGCCAAAACGCGAAGGGACTAGCGAGCTCCTACGAGCAGTACTTC. This codes for CASSQNAKGLASSYEQYF.

This clone was seen only once. The rearrangement links TRBV7-6 to TRBJ2-1, with 9 bases lining up with TRBD2. Germline V lookup: CDR1 SGHVS, CDR2 FNYEAQ. The junction had 14 bases not matched to a gene; V was cut back by 5 bases and J by 6 bases. The CDR3 contains 17 residues. The CDR3 DNA is TGTGCCAGCAGCCCTTCCCGGGCGGGAGGGATTTTCAATGAGCAGTTCTTC. Its protein product is CASSPSRAGGIFNEQFF.

This clone was seen a handful of times. The J gene is TRBJ1-3, the V gene TRBV4-1; D remains unclear. Trimming cost V 4 bases and J 7 bases, with 8 bases left between them. This CDR3 contains 12 residues. CDR1 is MGHRA and CDR2 is YSYEKL in the germline V gene. As DNA, the CDR3 is TGCGCCAGCAGCCCGTCCCCCAACACCATATATTTT. It specifies CASSPSPNTIYF.

The chain recombines TRBV18 with TRBJ1-1, with TRBD1 as a possible D gene (6 bases). V was cut by 6 bases and J by 5 bases, with 16 bases left in between. The germline V gene has CDR1 KGHSH and CDR2 LQKENI. The CDR3 length is 14 residues. CDR3 sequence: CASSPSTGKTEAFF. Here the CDR3 DNA reads TGTGCCAGCTCGCCTTCAACAGGGAAAACTGAAGCTTTCTTT.

The gene calls are TRBV6-5 and TRBJ1-4; D gene uncertain. CDR3 length: 13 amino acids. Trimming took off 6 bases at V and 4 bases at J, with 9 bases between the two ends. From germline, CDR1 is MNHEY and CDR2 SVGAGI. In DNA form, the CDR3 reads TGTGCCAGCAGGAGGACGGATAATGAAAAACTGTTTTTT. Translated: CASRRTDNEKLFF.

The chain carries TRBV5-7 and TRBJ2-7, with a possible D match to TRBD2 (6 bases). TRBV5-7 falls under the ORF class, with uncertain function. The CDR3 totals 16 residues. Deletions cut 4 bases from V and 2 bases from J, with 19 bases between. The CDR3 loop reads CASSAPAGTATYEQYF. CDR3 bases: TGTGCCAGCAGCGCCCCAGCTGGGACTGCAACCTACGAGCAGTACTTC.

This chain uses TRBV19 with TRBJ2-1; 7 nucleotides align to TRBD1. Germline V gene data show CDR1 as LNHDA and CDR2 as SQIVND (reference sequence). The CDR3 is made up of 14 amino acids. The junction had 4 bases not matched to a gene; V was cut back by 3 bases and J by 5 bases. CDR3 sequence reads: CASSIGTAHNEQFF. The CDR3, as DNA: TGTGCCAGTAGTATTGGGACAGCCCACAATGAGCAGTTCTTC.

The V and J genes are TRBV28 and TRBJ2-5; a possible D gene is TRBD1 (5 bases). This CDR3 is 12 amino acids long. V was cut by 8 bases and J by 4 bases, with 11 bases left in between. From germline, CDR1 is MDHEN and CDR2 SYDVKM. The CDR3 is CASSSGLETQYF. The DNA of the CDR3 is TGTGCCAGCTCCTCAGGGTTAGAGACCCAGTACTTC.

The J gene is TRBJ2-1, the V gene TRBV7-2; a weak D match, TRBD2 (6 bases). The V and J ends lost 5 bases and 5 bases respectively, with 16 bases between them. Germline V gene sequence: CDR1 SGHTA, CDR2 FQGNSA. The CDR3 covers 15 residues. CDR3 DNA sequence: TGTGCCAGCAGCCTGGCGGGGTCCACCAACAATGAGCAGTTCTTC. Its translation is CASSLAGSTNNEQFF.

The chain carries TRBV29-1 and TRBJ2-3; 12 positions agree with TRBD2. The CDR3 is 18 residues long. Per germline, CDR1 SQVTM and CDR2 ANQGSEA. The V and J ends lost 5 bases and 0 bases, in that order; junction bases with no gene match: 12. The CDR3 is CSVLRRGTSGFSTDTQYF. The CDR3 DNA reads as TGCAGCGTTCTCCGGAGGGGGACTAGCGGGTTTAGCACAGATACGCAGTATTTT.